Shown below are 9 T cell receptor beta chains from a single sample sequenced in a study of cytomegalovirus exposure and HLA in healthy donors. Both 60 Vbeta primers and 13 Jbeta primers went into the PCR. Assay used: immunoSEQ multiplex PCR; TCRdb lists only in-frame clones, some missing. This sample yields 110,000 or so clones, of which over 55% are seen a single time; about 8.3% belongs to the top ten. Specimen: PBMCs. The receptors were sampled from a man younger than 30 in good health and CMV-seropositive.

In its sample, this clone was seen once. The chain uses TRBV7-9 and TRBJ1-6; D is unclear. The CDR3 contains 12 residues. V lost 2 bases to trimming and J lost 11 bases, with 7 bases between them. Germline V lookup: CDR1 SEHNR, CDR2 FQNEAQ (reference sequence). CDR3 DNA sequence: TGTGCCAGCAGCTTATTTCCAGCACCCCTCCACTTT. Amino acids: CASSLFPAPLHF.

CDR3 region: CSARSGGSDTGELFF. In DNA form, the CDR3 reads TGCAGCGCCAGGTCAGGGGGCAGCGACACCGGGGAGCTGTTTTTT. The J gene is TRBJ2-2, the V gene TRBV29-1; the match to TRBD1 covers 8 bases. V lost 7 bases and J lost 3; bases outside the gene matches: 10. Germline lookup yields CDR1 SQVTM and CDR2 ANQGSEA. The CDR3 is 15 residues long.

This rearrangement joins TRBV6-4 to TRBJ2-7; D unclear. This CDR3 has 14 amino acids. V was pared by 3 bases and J by 9 bases, with 18 bases between. Germline V gene sequence: CDR1 MRHNA, CDR2 SNTAGT. CDR3 sequence reads: CASSEYRRVRGQYV. CDR3 nucleotides: TGTGCCAGCAGTGAATACCGAAGGGTTAGAGGGCAGTACGTC.

This clone was seen a few times. The V gene is TRBV6-6, the J gene TRBJ2-3; 8 bases map to TRBD2. Germline assignment: CDR1 MNHNY and CDR2 SVGAGI (reference sequence). This CDR3 is 14 amino acids long. V shed 6 bases and J 6 bases; nucleotides not matched to a gene: 8. As DNA, the CDR3 is TGTGCCAGCAGGCCAGCGGGGGCGGGGGATACGCAGTATTTT. Encoded protein: CASRPAGAGDTQYF.

This clone came up once. The chain joins TRBV20-1 to TRBJ2-2, with D tentatively TRBD2 (5 bases). The CDR3 has 11 amino acids. The V gene's germline CDR1 is DFQATT and CDR2 SNEGSKA (reference sequence). V lost 6 bases, J lost 5 bases, and 7 bases lay in between. Here the CDR3 DNA reads TGCAGTGCGCCGGGAACCGGGGAGCTGTTTTTT. Protein sequence: CSAPGTGELFF.

CDR3 nucleotides: TGTGCCACCAGCGGGGCTAGCGGGGAAGGGACCCAGTACTTC. Translated, it gives CATSGASGEGTQYF. The V and J genes are TRBV15 and TRBJ2-5, with TRBD2 matching over 9 bases. The junction had 8 bases not matched to a gene; V was cut back by 5 bases and J by 7 bases. From germline, CDR1 is LNHNV and CDR2 YYDKDF (reference sequence). The CDR3 is 14 amino acids.

The rearrangement links TRBV11-2 to TRBJ2-2, with D tentatively TRBD1 (6 bases). Germline CDR1 and CDR2: SGHAT and FQNNGV. CDR3 size: 16 residues. The V end was cut by 3 bases, the J end by 1 base, with 12 bases between. In DNA form, the CDR3 reads TGTGCCAGCAGCTTTCCGGCCAGGGGGAACACCGGGGAGCTGTTTTTT. Amino acids: CASSFPARGNTGELFF. The full variable domain, its missing parts supplied by reference TRBV11-2 and TRBJ2-2, is EAGVAQSPRYKIIEKRQSVAFWCNPISGHATLYWYQQILGQGPKLLIQFQNNGVVDDSQLPKDRFSAERLKGVDSTLKIQPAKLEDSAVYLCASSFPARGNTGELFFGEGSRLTVL.

This sequence joins TRBV29-1 and TRBJ2-2, with 7 bases that match TRBD2. Losses at the gene ends were 4 bases for V and 6 bases for J; bases not matched to a gene: 2. The CDR3 sequence is 12 residues long. From germline, CDR1 is SQVTM and CDR2 ANQGSEA. CDR3 sequence: CSVAGGAGELFF. DNA of the CDR3: TGCAGCGTTGCGGGAGGAGCCGGGGAGCTGTTTTTT.

In this sample, this clone turned up a few times. The V call is TRBV10-3, the J call TRBJ1-4, with a tentative D call TRBD1 (6 bases). The CDR3 is made up of 12 amino acids. Trimming pared 6 bases from V and 5 bases from J, leaving 7 bases between. Germline CDR1 is ENHRY and CDR2 is SYGVKD. The CDR3 DNA reads as TGTGCCATCAGCAGGGGAAATGAAAAACTGTTTTTT. Encoded protein: CAISRGNEKLFF.